Presented here are 28 T cell receptor beta chains from one specimen sequenced in a study of metastatic and nonmetastatic thyroid tumors. TCRdb re-clonotyped the PCR reads via MiXCR. In the table there are roughly 20,000 clones, approximately 35% of which are singletons. Every patient was untreated before thyroid surgery. Sequencing was performed on tumor tissue. The receptors shown here come from a male donor with papillary thyroid cancer or a benign thyroid nodule (not recorded which). Some clones in this sample may be carry-over from other donors' samples.

V gene TRBV12-3 or TRBV12-4 combines with J gene TRBJ1-1; 10 nucleotides align to TRBD1. J gave up 3 bases and V 3 bases, and 16 bases lay outside the gene matches. The CDR3 has 19 amino acids. CDR3 region: CASSFGPTGGVAGDTEAFF. CDR3 DNA: TGTGCCAGCAGTTTCGGCCCGACAGGGGGCGTCGCCGGGGACACTGAAGCTTTCTTT.

The V call is TRBV7-2, the J call TRBJ2-7; TRBD2 agrees at 8 bases. This CDR3 is 13 amino acids long. V lost 7 bases, J lost 2 bases, and 4 bases stayed unmatched. Looked up from germline, CDR1 is SGHTA and CDR2 is FQGNSA. CDR3 loop: CASTAGGTYEQYF. The DNA for the CDR3 is TGTGCCAGCACCGCGGGGGGCACCTACGAGCAGTACTTC. The whole variable domain, remainder taken from reference TRBV7-2 and TRBJ2-7, is GAGVSQSPSNKVTEKGKDVELRCDPISGHTALYWYRQSLGQGLEFLIYFQGNSAPDKSGLPSDRFSAERTGGSVSTLTIQRTQQEDSAVYLCASTAGGTYEQYFGPGTRLTVT.

This clone showed up just a few times. This chain joins TRBV6-2 or TRBV6-3 and TRBJ2-7, with 7 positions matching TRBD2. The CDR3 consists of 12 residues. V trimming: 8 bases; J trimming: 3 bases; junction bases outside the gene matches: 4. Germline loops: CDR1 MNHEY, CDR2 SVGEGT. This CDR3 is CASRTSDYEQYF. CDR3 in DNA: TGTGCCAGCCGTACTAGCGACTACGAGCAGTACTTC.

Sample share makes this clone medium-sized (0.01 to 0.1%). Other DNA sequences of this sample code for an identical CDR3. This chain connects TRBV6-1 to TRBJ2-1, with D perhaps TRBD1 (6 bases). V lost 9 bases and J lost 8, with 20 bases in between. Germline V gene data show CDR1 as MNHNS and CDR2 as SASEGT. The CDR3 contains 14 residues. CDR3 bases: TGTGCCAGTGTGATGACAGGTCAGGCGGATGAGCAGTTCTTC. Protein: CASVMTGQADEQFF.

The chain uses TRBV7-2 and TRBJ2-7; D is uncertain. CDR3 length equals 14 residues. Trimming stripped 4 bases from V and 3 bases from J, with 13 bases between. Germline values: CDR1 SGHTA, CDR2 FQGNSA. CDR3 bases: TGTGCCAGCAGCTGGCCGGGCGGATTCTACGAGCAGTACTTC. This translates into CASSWPGGFYEQYF.

The chain uses TRBV20-1 and TRBJ2-7; D unresolved. V was clipped by 0 bases and J by 5 bases, with 17 bases between them. The length of the CDR3 is 15 residues. The germline V gene encodes CDR1 DFQATT and CDR2 SNEGSKA (reference sequence). CDR3 nucleotides: TGCAGTGCTAGAGATCTAGATAGGCGGACCCACGAGCAGTACTTC. Protein: CSARDLDRRTHEQYF.

In this sample, this clone turned up once. V usage is TRBV11-3 and J usage is TRBJ2-1; 7 bases line up with TRBD2. J was trimmed by 4 bases and V by 4 bases; bases with no gene match: 10. The V gene's germline CDR1 is SGHNT and CDR2 YENEEA. The CDR3 contains 16 residues. The CDR3 sequence: CASSSTPSGTYNEQFF. The CDR3 DNA reads as TGTGCCAGCAGCTCGACGCCGAGCGGGACTTACAATGAGCAGTTCTTC.

The table lists this clone with a count of one. The chain has TRBV7-3 and TRBJ1-1, with 7 bases aligning to TRBD1. The CDR3 is made up of 16 amino acids. V lost 2 bases, J lost 6 bases, and 12 bases stayed unmatched. Per germline, CDR1 SGHTA and CDR2 FQGTGA. CDR3 nucleotides: TGTGCCAGCAGCTTATATGGGGACAGCTCTTTGTCTGAAGCTTTCTTT. This gives the protein CASSLYGDSSLSEAFF. The variable domain in full, with the rest retrieved from reference TRBV7-3 and TRBJ1-1, is GAGVSQTPSNKVTEKGKYVELRCDPISGHTALYWYRQSLGQGPEFLIYFQGTGAADDSGLPNDRFFAVRPEGSVSTLKIQRTERGDSAVYLCASSLYGDSSLSEAFFGQGTRLTVV.

The chain carries TRBV29-1 and TRBJ2-3; TRBD2 matches at 9 bases. The CDR3 is 15 amino acids. Losses at the gene ends were 4 bases for V and 4 bases for J; bases not matched to a gene: 9. Germline-derived CDR1 and CDR2 are SQVTM and ANQGSEA. DNA for the CDR3: TGCAGCGTTGTTAGCCTAGCGGGACTGCCAGATACGCAGTATTTT. Translated, it gives CSVVSLAGLPDTQYF.

For this clone: A junction end diverges from the germline sequence, so it may reflect a read error. The chain uses TRBV19 and TRBJ2-1; 10 bases agree with TRBD2. CDR1 is LNHDA and CDR2 is SQIVND in the germline V gene (reference sequence). The CDR3 runs to 16 residues. The CDR3 DNA is TGTTCCAGTAGTGCCCTCGAAGCGGGAGGGTGGGATGATCAGTTCTTC. This translates into CSSSALEAGGWDDQFF.

This clone was counted many times. The chain recombines TRBV5-1 with TRBJ2-5; D not resolved. CDR1 is SGHRS and CDR2 is YFSETQ in the germline V gene. There are 15 residues in the CDR3. V shed 0 bases and J shed 3 bases, with 12 bases lying between them. The CDR3 DNA reads as TGCGCCAGCAGCTTGGATCGTGGAGACAAAGAGACCCAGTACTTC. Its translation: CASSLDRGDKETQYF.

The rearrangement links TRBV27 to TRBJ2-7, with no clear D. From germline, CDR1 is MNHEY and CDR2 SMNVEV (reference sequence). The CDR3 has 18 residues. The ends were cut back, 7 bases at V and 7 bases at J, with 32 bases in the middle. This chain's CDR3 is CASMRRMAWGKTMREQYF. The CDR3 DNA sequence: TGTGCCAGCATGAGAAGAATGGCTTGGGGAAAAACTATGCGAGAGCAGTACTTC.

This chain joins TRBV11-1 and TRBJ1-2, with D possibly being TRBD1 (5 bases). CDR1 is SGHAT, CDR2 FQDESV, per germline (reference sequence). Trimming stripped 4 bases from V and 1 base from J, with 16 bases between. CDR3 size: 16 residues. CDR3 DNA: TGTGCCAGCAGCTCCAGTGGGGCATCATTTAACTATGGCTACACCTTC. As protein: CASSSSGASFNYGYTF.

At least ten counts were recorded for this clone. This sequence may be a read error, since a much larger clone differs from it by one base. V is TRBV5-1 and J is TRBJ1-1; D possibly corresponds to TRBD1 (6 bases). Trimming pared 1 base from V and 1 base from J, leaving 14 bases between. This CDR3 contains 16 residues. Germline CDR1 reads SGHRS; CDR2 reads YFSETQ. The chain's CDR3 is CASSLSPAGANTEAFF. CDR3 nucleotide sequence: TGCGCCAGCAGCTTGTCCCCGGCAGGGGCGAACACTGAAGCTTTCTTT.

This clone was seen a handful of times. The rearrangement links TRBV19 to TRBJ2-3, with a weak D call TRBD1 (5 bases). Trimming took off 5 bases at V and 4 bases at J, with 13 bases between the two ends. Germline V gives CDR1 LNHDA, CDR2 SQIVND (reference sequence). The CDR3 sequence is 14 residues long. The DNA for the CDR3 is TGTGCCAGTAGTTTACAGGCTCGCGCAGATACGCAGTATTTT. It specifies CASSLQARADTQYF.

The chain combines TRBV6-4 with TRBJ2-1; 7 bases match TRBD1. The CDR3 spans 16 residues. Germline CDR1 MRHNA, CDR2 SNTAGT. The trim removed 5 bases at V and 5 bases at J, leaving 12 bases unmatched. CDR3 nucleotide sequence: TGTGCCAGCAGTCGAAAAGGGGGCAATCCTAACAATGAGCAGTTCTTC. Its protein is CASSRKGGNPNNEQFF.

The chain has TRBV11-2 and TRBJ2-7; D is unclear. Trimming cost V 3 bases and J 5 bases, with 8 bases left between them. CDR3 length: 12 residues. Germline CDR1 and CDR2: SGHAT and FQNNGV. DNA for the CDR3: TGTGCCAGCAGCTTTTTCCTCCACGAGCAGTACTTC. Its protein product is CASSFFLHEQYF.

The J gene is TRBJ2-5, the V gene TRBV28; 10 nucleotides agree with TRBD1. The CDR3 is 16 amino acids. V gave up 4 bases and J gave up 6 bases; unmatched junction bases: 11. From germline, CDR1 is MDHEN and CDR2 SYDVKM. The CDR3 nucleotides read TGTGCCAGCAGTTCAACCTGGGACAGGGGTAGGAAGACCCAGTACTTC. It translates to CASSSTWDRGRKTQYF.

In its sample, this clone was seen many times. The chain recombines TRBV9 with TRBJ1-1, with TRBD1 matching 8 bases. CDR3 length: 17 residues. V shed 1 base, J shed 1 base, and the junction held 9 bases outside the gene matches. Germline CDR1 and CDR2: SGDLS and YYNGEE. Here the CDR3 reads CASSVIGQGEKNTEAFF. The CDR3 region has the DNA TGTGCCAGCAGCGTAATTGGACAGGGCGAAAAGAACACTGAAGCTTTCTTT. The full variable domain, in which reference TRBV9 and TRBJ1-1 provide the parts outside the CDR3, is DSGVTQTPKHLITATGQRVTLRCSPRSGDLSVYWYQQSLDQGLQFLIQYYNGEERAKGNILERFSAQQFPDLHSELNLSSLELGDSALYFCASSVIGQGEKNTEAFFGQGTRLTVV.

The J gene is TRBJ1-5, the V gene TRBV7-8, with 12 nucleotides matching TRBD1. CDR1 is SGHVS, CDR2 FQNEAQ, per germline. The CDR3 has 15 residues. The ends lost 4 bases at V and 7 bases at J; junction bases unmatched: 5. The CDR3 sequence is CASSSGTGGFQPQHF. The CDR3, as DNA: TGTGCCAGCAGCTCCGGGACAGGGGGCTTCCAGCCCCAGCATTTT.

The table lists this clone with a few counts. CDR3 coding DNA: TGTGCCAGCCAAGACGGACAGCCAGGGGAAGCTTTCTTT. Protein: CASQDGQPGEAFF. The chain has TRBV28 and TRBJ1-1; TRBD1 might be the D (6 bases). CDR1 is MDHEN and CDR2 is SYDVKM in the germline V gene. CDR3 size: 13 residues. Deletions cut 8 bases from V and 8 bases from J, with 18 bases between. The full variable domain, completed using reference TRBV28 and TRBJ1-1, is DVKVTQSSRYLVKRTGEKVFLECVQDMDHENMFWYRQDPGLGLRLIYFSYDVKMKEKGDIPEGYSVSREKKERFSLILESASTNQTSMYLCASQDGQPGEAFFGQGTRLTVV.

This clone is medium-sized by share. This rearrangement joins TRBV6-1 to TRBJ2-7; 8 bases map to TRBD2. V shed 10 bases, J shed 2 bases, and the junction held 10 bases outside the gene matches. The CDR3 has 14 amino acids. Germline lookup yields CDR1 MNHNS and CDR2 SASEGT. CDR3 region: CATGLARAPYEQYF. The CDR3, as DNA: TGTGCCACCGGACTAGCCAGAGCCCCCTACGAGCAGTACTTC.

This clone was seen only a few times. V and J are TRBV18 and TRBJ2-7; D unresolved. Germline V gene lookup returns CDR1 KGHSH and CDR2 LQKENI. V lost 3 bases, J lost 4 bases, and 13 bases lay in between. This CDR3 has 14 residues. For the CDR3, the DNA is TGTGCCAGCTCACCTCAAGAAGGTTTATACGAGCAGTACTTC. Translation gives CASSPQEGLYEQYF.

The chain recombines TRBV20-1 with TRBJ2-1; D unclear. The length of the CDR3 is 11 residues. The germline V gene encodes CDR1 DFQATT and CDR2 SNEGSKA (reference sequence). V was pared by 6 bases and J by 3 bases, with 6 bases between. CDR3 nucleotide sequence: TGCAGTGCCCTCCACTACAATGAGCAGTTCTTC. It is translated as CSALHYNEQFF.

The table lists this clone with many counts. This chain connects TRBV19 to TRBJ2-5, with 9 bases aligning to TRBD2. Germline CDR1 and CDR2: LNHDA and SQIVND (reference sequence). V shed 5 bases and J 1 base; nucleotides not matched to a gene: 5. CDR3 length equals 15 residues. This CDR3 reads CASSVSGRGQETQYF. CDR3 sequence (DNA): TGTGCCAGTAGTGTTAGCGGGAGAGGCCAAGAGACCCAGTACTTC.

This clone is classed as medium-sized. This rearrangement joins TRBV6-1 to TRBJ1-1, with TRBD1 identical over 7 bases. The CDR3 loop spans 15 amino acids. Trimming removed 6 bases from V and 1 base from J; junction bases left unmatched: 8. CDR1 is MNHNS, CDR2 SASEGT, per germline. The CDR3 is CASSPQGWGNTEAFF. CDR3 bases: TGTGCCAGCAGCCCACAGGGGTGGGGGAACACTGAAGCTTTCTTT.

V gene TRBV7-9 combines with J gene TRBJ2-1; D might be TRBD2 (6 bases). The CDR3 consists of 15 residues. V lost 5 bases and J lost 8, with 19 bases in between. CDR1 and CDR2 (germline): SEHNR, FQNEAQ (reference sequence). The CDR3 nucleotides read TGTGCCAGCAGCCAAGATAGCGGCCGTGGGGATGAGCAGTTCTTC. It translates to CASSQDSGRGDEQFF.

This clone was seen a few times. The gene calls are TRBV24-1 and TRBJ1-2; D possibly corresponds to TRBD1 (5 bases). Germline lookup yields CDR1 KGHDR and CDR2 SFDVKD. This CDR3 is built from 14 residues. Between the trimmed V and J ends, which lost 4 bases and 8 bases, there was a span of 16 bases. The CDR3 is CATSDPGRGVGYTF. DNA for the CDR3: TGTGCCACCAGTGACCCTGGACGGGGGGTCGGCTACACCTTC.